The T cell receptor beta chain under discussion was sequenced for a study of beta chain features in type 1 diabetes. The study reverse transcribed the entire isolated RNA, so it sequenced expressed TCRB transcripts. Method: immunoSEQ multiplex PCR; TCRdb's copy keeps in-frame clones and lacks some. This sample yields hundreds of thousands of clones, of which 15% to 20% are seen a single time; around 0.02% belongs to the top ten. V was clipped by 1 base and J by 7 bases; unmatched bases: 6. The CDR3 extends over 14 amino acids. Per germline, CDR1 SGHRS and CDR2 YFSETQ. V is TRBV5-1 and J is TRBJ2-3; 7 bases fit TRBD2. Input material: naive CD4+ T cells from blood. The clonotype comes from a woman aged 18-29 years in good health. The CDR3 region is CASSLSLAVHTQYF. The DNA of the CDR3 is TGCGCCAGCAGCTTGTCGCTAGCGGTGCATACGCAGTATTTT.